This TCR beta chain was sequenced during a study of shared clonotypes between healthy human individuals. Study background: Three plates each covered CD4 naive and memory; CD8 naive two, CD8 memory one.

Study conclusions and caveats: Sharing of clonotypes among donors was expected to vary with sequencing depth. In contrast to clonotypes shared by all four donors, non-shared clonotypes had lower generation probabilities.

The data were produced by immunoSEQ multiplex PCR, yet TCRdb's version contains in-frame clones alone and is incomplete. The repertoire holds about 1.4 million clones, with around 97% as singletons. V shed 5 bases and J shed 4 bases, with 12 bases lying between them. CDR1 is LNHDA, CDR2 SQIVND, per germline (reference sequence). The CDR3 is made up of 14 amino acids. Comment on this clone: Its matching antigen is unknown.

The sample comprised naive CD4+ T cells sorted from blood. Noted subset: CD45RA+ positively selected. The chain combines TRBV19 with TRBJ2-1; a possible D gene is TRBD2 (6 bases). The receptor's source is a man aged 25-40 years in good health. CDR3 amino acids: CASSPGLSYNEQFF. The CDR3 DNA follows: TGTGCCAGTAGTCCGGGACTTAGTTACAATGAGCAGTTCTTC. The full variable domain, in which reference TRBV19 and TRBJ2-1 provide the parts outside the CDR3, is DGGITQSPKYLFRKEGQNVTLSCEQNLNHDAMYWYRQDPGQGLRLIYYSQIVNDFQKGDIAEGYSVSREKKESFPLTVTSAQKNPTAFYLCASSPGLSYNEQFFGPGTRLTVL.